This TCR beta chain was obtained from a study of regulatory T cells in long-lasting Graves disease. Study context: Graves' patients (newly diagnosed) had been on antithyroid drugs under 3 months.

In this sample, this clonotype turned up a few times. The time point was: newly diagnosed GD, antithyroid drugs for less than 3 months. PBMC RNA was the source of the TCR library. The germline V gene has CDR1 SGDLS and CDR2 YYNGEE. The CDR3 is 16 residues long. V was clipped by 0 bases and J by 5 bases; unmatched bases: 8. Combining iRepertoire HTBI primers with Arm-PCR of CDR3 regions, the authors built TCR beta libraries. Via MiXCR, TCRdb re-called the multiplex PCR reads, giving one row per CDR3 protein. The repertoire includes roughly 260,000 distinct CDR3 sequences, 15% to 20% of them detected once, and 11% to 15% sits in the top ten. The sample also formed part of further work on T cells in Graves' hyperthyroidism and ophthalmopathy. That work adds: The definition of stable Graves' hyperthyroidism was no ophthalmopathy progression within 18 months.

The sequence derives from a woman aged 25 to 39 with Graves disease. The rearrangement joins TRBV9 to TRBJ2-5; TRBD2 agrees at 9 bases. Sequences were derived from peripheral blood mononuclear cells (PBMCs), sampled at new diagnosis, from a patient treated with antithyroid drugs. CDR3 in DNA: TGTGCCAGCAGCGTAGAGGGCGGGGGGGCTTGGGAGACCCAGTACTTC. This encodes CASSVEGGGAWETQYF.